This T cell receptor beta chain was found in a study of T cells in Graves' hyperthyroidism and ophthalmopathy. Study-level results: Among clonotypes expanded in thyroid above 0.001, most were also found in blood.

The CDR3 runs 15 residues. Per the germline V gene, CDR1 is MNHEY and CDR2 is SVGEGT. RNA transcripts provided the source from which TCR beta CDR3 regions were amplified. TCR CDR3 underwent first-round RT-PCR with the HTBI primer set. Via MiXCR, TCRdb re-called the multiplex PCR reads, giving one row per CDR3 protein. The data contain 500,000 to 550,000 distinct CDR3 sequences, about 20% of them singletons. Clinical symptoms, serum thyroxine, TRAb, thyroid ultrasound and orbital computed tomography established diagnosis. A word on this clonotype: The target antigen is unknown.

The source of this sequence is a middle-aged man with Graves' ophthalmopathy. The chain links TRBV6-2 or TRBV6-3 to TRBJ2-1; maybe TRBD1 (5 bases). Gene TRBJ2-7 matches the end of the DNA better, so the J call may be wrong. The sequenced sample was blood. This chain's CDR3 is CASSSQGASYNEQYF. In nucleotides, the CDR3 is TGTGCCAGCAGCTCCCAAGGGGCCTCCTACAATGAGCAGTACTTC.